The 23 T cell receptor beta chains presented below share a single source sample, sequenced in a study of T cell repertoires in aging, cancer and after chemotherapy. The template was genomic DNA from peripheral blood, not RNA. A mixed TRB-A/B primer pool amplified rearranged TRB by multiplex touch-down PCR. TCRdb itself ran the multiplex PCR reads through MiXCR, one entry per CDR3 protein. The sample lists 9,400 or so distinct CDR3 sequences; around two fifths were seen once. The source material was blood. These receptors all stem from a human donor in good health.

By sample fraction, this clonotype is medium-sized. The chain employs TRBV30 and TRBJ1-4; 7 positions agree with TRBD1. From germline, CDR1 is GTSNPN and CDR2 SVGIG (reference sequence). The ends lost 1 base at V and 4 bases at J; junction bases unmatched: 3. CDR3 length: 14 residues. The CDR3 coding sequence is TGTGCCTGGAGTGGACAGGGAAGTAATGAAAAACTGTTTTTT. This gives the protein CAWSGQGSNEKLFF.

The CDR3 region is CASSEGPYNEQFF. CDR3 sequence (DNA): TGTGCCAGCAGCGAGGGACCATACAATGAGCAGTTCTTC. V gene TRBV5-4 combines with J gene TRBJ2-1; TRBD1 or TRBD2 may be the D gene (5 bases each). CDR3 length: 13 residues. Trimming pared 4 bases from V and 4 bases from J, leaving 9 bases between. Germline lookup yields CDR1 SGHNT and CDR2 YYREEE (reference sequence).

The chain recombines TRBV5-1 with TRBJ1-4, with a tentative D call TRBD1 (5 bases). With 4 bases removed from V and 4 bases from J, the gap between germline ends came to 14 bases. Germline CDR1 SGHRS, CDR2 YFSETQ. There are 15 residues in the CDR3. This chain's CDR3 is CASSQSSGNNEKLFF. CDR3 sequence (DNA): TGCGCCAGCAGCCAATCTTCAGGGAATAATGAAAAACTGTTTTTT.

This clonotype was picked up a small number of times. V usage is TRBV18 and J usage is TRBJ2-3; 13 bases fit TRBD2. The germline gives CDR1 KGHSH, CDR2 LQKENI. CDR3 length: 17 residues. V lost 3 bases, J lost 3 bases, and 6 bases stayed unmatched. CDR3 DNA sequence: TGTGCCAGCTCACCGACACGACTAGCGGGAGGTACAGATACGCAGTATTTT. This sequence encodes CASSPTRLAGGTDTQYF.

This clonotype has only a few counts. As DNA, the CDR3 is TGTGCCAGCTCACCACCGAGGGTCAACTCCTACGAGCAGTACTTC. As protein: CASSPPRVNSYEQYF. The chain uses TRBV18 and TRBJ2-7, with a weak D call TRBD2 (5 bases). CDR1 is KGHSH and CDR2 is LQKENI in the germline V gene. V shed 0 bases and J shed 0 bases, with 9 bases lying between them. The length of the CDR3 is 15 residues. Looking up the rest from reference TRBV18 and TRBJ2-7 gives the full variable domain: NAGVMQNPRHLVRRRGQEARLRCSPMKGHSHVYWYRQLPEEGLKFMVYLQKENIIDESGMPKERFSAEFPKEGPSILRIQQVVRGDSAAYFCASSPPRVNSYEQYFGPGTRLTVT.

This clonotype appeared a few times. This rearrangement joins TRBV6-5 to TRBJ2-1; 9 bases fit TRBD2. Trimming removed 2 bases from V and 7 bases from J; junction bases left unmatched: 6. Germline V gene sequence: CDR1 MNHEY, CDR2 SVGAGI. CDR3 length: 15 amino acids. The CDR3 here is CASSYGAGGTNEQFF. Written as DNA, the CDR3 is TGTGCCAGCAGTTACGGGGCGGGGGGGACGAATGAGCAGTTCTTC.

There are a few counts of this clonotype. This chain uses TRBV29-1 with TRBJ1-5, with D perhaps TRBD1 (6 bases). Per germline, CDR1 SQVTM and CDR2 ANQGSEA. Trimming pared 7 bases from V and 3 bases from J, leaving 13 bases between. The CDR3 length is 13 residues. CDR3: CSGSTGSNQPQHF. In DNA, the CDR3 is TGCAGCGGAAGTACAGGGTCCAATCAGCCCCAGCATTTT.

This clonotype qualifies as medium-sized. V usage is TRBV11-1 and J usage is TRBJ2-5; D not resolved. The CDR3 contains 12 residues. The V end lost 6 bases, the J end lost 5 bases, and 10 bases lay between the germline ends. In germline, CDR1 is SGHAT, CDR2 FQDESV (reference sequence). CDR3 bases: TGTGCCAGCAGGAGTGTGGGGGAGACCCAGTACTTC. Protein: CASRSVGETQYF. Variable domain in full (rest from reference TRBV11-1 and TRBJ2-5): EAEVAQSPRYKITEKSQAVAFWCDPISGHATLYWYRQILGQGPELLVQFQDESVVDDSQLPKDRFSAERLKGVDSTLKIQPAELGDSAMYLCASRSVGETQYFGPGTRLLVL.

The sample holds a few counts of this clonotype. The chain is built from TRBV19 and TRBJ2-2, with TRBD1 matching 8 bases. J was trimmed by 3 bases and V by 3 bases; bases with no gene match: 9. Germline CDR1 LNHDA, CDR2 SQIVND (reference sequence). The CDR3 runs to 17 residues. In DNA form, the CDR3 reads TGTGCCAGTAGTATTCCTGACGAGGGACAGGACACCGGGGAGCTGTTTTTT. The encoded protein is CASSIPDEGQDTGELFF.

This chain joins TRBV7-6 and TRBJ2-2; perhaps TRBD2 as D (6 bases). V lost 6 bases and J 5 bases, leaving 13 bases between the germline ends. Germline lookup yields CDR1 SGHVS and CDR2 FNYEAQ. The CDR3 runs 14 residues. In nucleotides, the CDR3 is TGTGCCAGCAGTTCCGGGGCGGGGACCGGGGAGCTGTTTTTT. It translates to CASSSGAGTGELFF.

The chain has TRBV11-3 and TRBJ1-3; D unresolved. V gave up 1 base and J gave up 2 bases, with 3 bases separating them. CDR1 and CDR2 (germline): SGHNT, YENEEA. This CDR3 has 13 residues. CDR3 loop: CASSLGTGNTIYF. The CDR3 DNA is TGTGCCAGCAGCTTAGGGACTGGAAACACCATATATTTT.

This clonotype was recorded a few times. This rearrangement joins TRBV29-1 to TRBJ1-1; D is perhaps TRBD1 (6 bases). CDR3 length: 14 residues. Germline V gives CDR1 SQVTM, CDR2 ANQGSEA. V was cut by 4 bases and J by 4 bases, with 16 bases left in between. The DNA of the CDR3 is TGCAGCGTTGGATCACAGGGCTTGGCCACTGAAGCTTTCTTT. Its translation: CSVGSQGLATEAFF.

In DNA, the CDR3 is TGCAGTGCTAGAGATCCACTAGCGGGGGGGGAGGCCCAGTACTTC. Its protein product is CSARDPLAGGEAQYF. V and J are TRBV20-1 and TRBJ2-5, with 13 bases aligning to TRBD2. The junction had 7 bases not matched to a gene; V was cut back by 0 bases and J by 9 bases. The germline V gene encodes CDR1 DFQATT and CDR2 SNEGSKA (reference sequence). This CDR3 region has 15 residues.

This clonotype was picked up a small number of times. J is TRBJ2-7 and V is TRBV5-6; a weak D match, TRBD2 (5 bases). The germline V and J ends were trimmed by 2 bases and 6 bases, with 12 bases remaining between them. Per germline, CDR1 SGHDT and CDR2 YYEEEE. This CDR3 has 13 residues. The chain's CDR3 is CASSLTGVGEQYF. In nucleotides, the CDR3 is TGTGCCAGCAGCTTAACCGGGGTCGGCGAGCAGTACTTC.

By share of the sample, this clonotype is medium-sized (0.01 to 0.1%). V is TRBV13 and J is TRBJ2-7; no clear D. CDR1 is PRHDT and CDR2 is FYEKMQ in the germline V gene (reference sequence). The V and J ends lost 4 bases and 2 bases respectively, with 12 bases between them. CDR3 length: 14 residues. The CDR3 region is CASSSRQLPYEQYF. CDR3 bases: TGTGCCAGCAGCTCCCGACAACTACCCTACGAGCAGTACTTC.

J is TRBJ1-2 and V is TRBV5-6; no reliable D call. Germline CDR1 SGHDT, CDR2 YYEEEE. The CDR3 extends over 14 amino acids. Deletions cut 6 bases from V and 7 bases from J, with 19 bases between. Written as DNA, the CDR3 is TGTGCCAGCACCCCCGCCGGGCCACCGGGTGGCTACACCTTC. Protein product: CASTPAGPPGGYTF. The variable domain in full, completed from reference TRBV5-6 and TRBJ1-2, reads DAGVTQSPTHLIKTRGQQVTLRCSPKSGHDTVSWYQQALGQGPQFIFQYYEEEERQRGNFPDRFSGHQFPNYSSELNVNALLLGDSALYLCASTPAGPPGGYTFGSGTRLTVV.

This sequence joins TRBV13 and TRBJ2-3; D is uncertain. The CDR3 contains 15 residues. With 8 bases removed from V and 1 base from J, the gap between germline ends came to 16 bases. Looked up from germline, CDR1 is PRHDT and CDR2 is FYEKMQ (reference sequence). This chain's CDR3 is CASSPRGPRTDTQYF. The CDR3 DNA follows: TGTGCCAGCTCCCCCCGAGGCCCGCGCACAGATACGCAGTATTTT.

The chain is built from TRBV6-6 and TRBJ2-5; 9 bases match TRBD1. There are 17 residues in the CDR3. J was trimmed by 5 bases and V by 0 bases; bases with no gene match: 10. The germline CDR1 and CDR2 sequences are MNHNY and SVGAGI (reference sequence). The CDR3 DNA sequence: TGTGCCAGCAGTTACTCGCCGGGACAGGGCGTCTTGGAGACCCAGTACTTC. Residues: CASSYSPGQGVLETQYF.

The chain employs TRBV20-1 and TRBJ1-1; D unclear. Trimming took off 3 bases at V and 6 bases at J, with 8 bases between the two ends. Germline values: CDR1 DFQATT, CDR2 SNEGSKA (reference sequence). CDR3 length: 11 residues. The CDR3 region has the DNA TGCAGTGCTAGGATACGGGCTGAAGCTTTCTTT. Protein sequence: CSARIRAEAFF.

This clonotype was seen a few times. This chain uses TRBV6-5 with TRBJ1-2, with a weak D call TRBD1 (5 bases). CDR3 size: 14 residues. Trimming took off 6 bases at V and 6 bases at J, with 17 bases between the two ends. From germline, CDR1 is MNHEY and CDR2 SVGAGI. The CDR3 spells CASSRGGGGDGYTF. The CDR3 DNA reads as TGTGCCAGCAGCCGCGGGGGGGGAGGCGATGGCTACACCTTC.

This clonotype was seen once. This may be a read error: a much more frequent sequence differs by one nucleotide. V is TRBV19 and J is TRBJ2-5; weak D call: TRBD1 (5 bases). The CDR3 runs 13 residues. Germline assignment: CDR1 LNHDA and CDR2 SQIVND (reference sequence). V was shortened by 5 bases and J by 10 bases, with 17 bases between the two germline ends. Written as DNA, the CDR3 is TGTGCCAGTAGTGCCTGGCAGGGTGGTAGCCAGTACTTC. Protein product: CASSAWQGGSQYF.

This clonotype is deemed medium-sized. This chain joins TRBV30 and TRBJ2-6, with D hard to call. This CDR3 comprises 13 residues. V was pared by 4 bases and J by 1 base, with 5 bases between. Germline V CDR1 and CDR2: GTSNPN, SVGIG (reference sequence). The CDR3 here is CAWTASGANVLTF. The CDR3 DNA reads as TGTGCCTGGACGGCATCTGGGGCCAACGTCCTGACTTTC.

J is TRBJ1-1 and V is TRBV27, with D unclear. The germline CDR1 and CDR2 sequences are MNHEY and SMNVEV (reference sequence). The CDR3 sequence is 13 residues long. V gave up 4 bases and J gave up 4 bases, with 10 bases separating them. CDR3 nucleotides: TGTGCCAGCAGTTCTGGTGGTCCCACTGAAGCTTTCTTT. Its translation is CASSSGGPTEAFF.